This T cell receptor (beta chain) was identified during a study of post-analysis software for immune sequencing data. Unique molecular identifiers were built into the TCR beta cDNA libraries. TCRdb re-called the PCR reads with MiXCR, one entry per CDR3 protein. The table includes 600,000 to 750,000 distinct CDR3 sequences, 55% to 60% detected once. Germline V gene lookup returns CDR1 MNHEY and CDR2 SVGAGI. There are 16 residues in the CDR3. Study findings and constraints: Comparison with controls showed significantly lower normalized Chao1 diversity in multiple sclerosis patients. Patients carried several TRBV segments more frequently than controls did, and TRBV5-6, TRBV5-1 and TRBV20-1 were among them.

For this clonotype: Its antigen is as yet unknown.

Sequenced: blood. The receptor was derived from a girl aged 2-10 years with multiple sclerosis. The chain joins TRBV6-5 to TRBJ2-5; the match to TRBD2 covers 10 bases. Near its end, the DNA agrees better with TRBJ2-7, so the J call may be wrong. The CDR3, as DNA: TGTGCCAGCAGTTATATCCTAGCGGGAGTTCTGCACGAGCAGTACTTC. Residues: CASSYILAGVLHEQYF.